A selection of T cell receptor beta chains follows, all from one sample in a study of spatial heterogeneity in lung cancer. In TCRdb, the 5' RACE reads were re-called with MiXCR into one record per CDR3 protein. Here the sample spans about 80,000 distinct CDR3 sequences, about 20% being singletons. Sample: PBMCs, taken at surgery. The receptors derive from a male donor with early-stage non-small cell lung cancer. CDR3s include the opening cysteine and the closing phenylalanine or tryptophan. Fields, in order: J gene, CDR3 length, V gene, CDR3 protein.

>TRBJ2-1|14|TRBV19
CASSSRAYYNEQFF
>TRBJ2-5|13|TRBV4-3
CASSQDIEETQYF
>TRBJ2-7|15|TRBV28
CASRPQGLAGNEQYF
>TRBJ2-3|15|TRBV7-3
CASSLVGSPTDTQYF
>TRBJ2-6|17|TRBV7-9
CASSPRLAGTGANVLTF
>TRBJ1-5|14|TRBV12-3/TRBV12-4
CASTQTGGGQPQHF
>TRBJ1-3|14|TRBV12-3/TRBV12-4
CASSPRTTGNTIYF
>TRBJ2-3|14|TRBV6-5
CASSGGIASRTQYF
>TRBJ1-6|16|TRBV2
CASREKQGLFGSPLHF
>TRBJ2-3|19|TRBV20-1
CSASPRGGAGITLTDTQYF